Shown below are 12 T cell receptor beta chains from a single sample sequenced in a study of cytomegalovirus exposure and HLA in healthy donors. The PCR ran on 60 Vbeta and 13 Jbeta primers. Sequenced by immunoSEQ multiplex PCR; TCRdb stores in-frame clones only, minus some. The sample has over 85,000 clones; 6.5% to 8% are singletons. Sequencing was carried out using PBMCs. The receptor source for this set is a man over 45 in good health and CMV-seronegative.

This sequence joins TRBV27 and TRBJ1-1, with TRBD1 as a possible D gene (5 bases). V was trimmed by 4 bases and J by 0 bases, leaving 6 bases between them. The germline gives CDR1 MNHEY, CDR2 SMNVEV (reference sequence). The CDR3 has 13 residues. CDR3 sequence: CASSWGVNTEAFF. CDR3 in DNA: TGTGCCAGCAGTTGGGGGGTGAACACTGAAGCTTTCTTT.

This clone came up a few times. The V call is TRBV27, the J call TRBJ2-7; 11 positions match TRBD2. The CDR3 covers 14 residues. CDR1 is MNHEY and CDR2 is SMNVEV in the germline V gene (reference sequence). V trimming: 4 bases; J trimming: 3 bases; junction bases outside the gene matches: 2. CDR3 nucleotide sequence: TGTGCCAGCAGTTCTGGGACTAGCGGCTACGAGCAGTACTTC. It yields the protein CASSSGTSGYEQYF.

This clone was detected a few times. The gene calls are TRBV18 and TRBJ1-2; 7 positions agree with TRBD1. This CDR3 has 14 amino acids. Germline assignment: CDR1 KGHSH and CDR2 LQKENI. The V and J ends lost 2 bases and 5 bases, in that order; junction bases with no gene match: 5. The CDR3: CASSPSQGVYGYTF. The CDR3 DNA follows: TGTGCCAGCTCACCAAGTCAGGGGGTATATGGCTACACCTTC.

The chain joins TRBV29-1 to TRBJ1-4, with no clear D. This CDR3 has 14 residues. V was trimmed by 4 bases and J by 3 bases, leaving 12 bases between them. Germline CDR1 and CDR2: SQVTM and ANQGSEA. In DNA form, the CDR3 reads TGCAGCGTTGCCCCTTCTACGTCTAATGAAAAACTGTTTTTT. Protein: CSVAPSTSNEKLFF.

Only a few counts were recorded for this clone. The chain joins TRBV9 to TRBJ1-1; D is undetermined. Per the germline V gene, CDR1 is SGDLS and CDR2 is YYNGEE. This CDR3 has 15 amino acids. V lost 4 bases and J lost 3, with 16 bases in between. In DNA form, the CDR3 reads TGTGCCAGCAGCCCTTATGCTAGAGTGGACACTGAAGCTTTCTTT. As protein: CASSPYARVDTEAFF.

The chain is built from TRBV6-5 and TRBJ2-7; TRBD1 matches at 7 bases. There are 15 residues in the CDR3. Germline CDR1 reads MNHEY; CDR2 reads SVGAGI. V was pared by 2 bases and J by 6 bases, with 10 bases of the junction left unmatched. The CDR3 nucleotides read TGTGCCAGCAGTTACCCGACAGGGCAGGGGGTCGAGCAGTACTTC. This sequence encodes CASSYPTGQGVEQYF.

The chain couples TRBV11-2 to TRBJ2-5; 10 positions agree with TRBD2. This CDR3 has 17 residues. Trimming removed 1 base from V and 5 bases from J; junction bases left unmatched: 10. Germline V gene data show CDR1 as SGHAT and CDR2 as FQNNGV. DNA for the CDR3: TGTGCCAGCAGCTTAGTGCCAGCGGGGGGGCTGGGGGAGACCCAGTACTTC. Translating gives CASSLVPAGGLGETQYF.

This chain uses TRBV18 with TRBJ1-2; 7 bases map to TRBD1. Germline lookup yields CDR1 KGHSH and CDR2 LQKENI. J lost 7 bases, V lost 1 base, and 9 bases had no gene match. This CDR3 has 15 amino acids. CDR3 in amino acids: CASSPRKGGSSGYTF. The CDR3 DNA is TGTGCCAGCTCACCACGGAAAGGGGGCTCTAGTGGCTACACCTTC.

J is TRBJ2-5 and V is TRBV28; TRBD1 might be the D (5 bases). Deletions cut 0 bases from V and 5 bases from J, with 22 bases between. This CDR3 comprises 18 residues. The germline V gene has CDR1 MDHEN and CDR2 SYDVKM. CDR3 sequence: CASSLWVGPWRVPETQYF. As DNA, the CDR3 is TGTGCCAGCAGTTTATGGGTGGGGCCGTGGAGAGTACCGGAGACCCAGTACTTC.

This clone was seen once. This sequence joins TRBV7-9 and TRBJ2-3; weak D call: TRBD1 (6 bases). V was pared by 4 bases and J by 4 bases, with 12 bases between. Germline V gene lookup returns CDR1 SEHNR and CDR2 FQNEAQ (reference sequence). The CDR3 is 14 amino acids. The CDR3 bases are TGTGCCAGCAGCTCCCCTGGGGGCGCAGATACGCAGTATTTT. Translating it yields CASSSPGGADTQYF. The whole variable domain, filled in from reference TRBV7-9 and TRBJ2-3, reads DTGVSQNPRHKITKRGQNVTFRCDPISEHNRLYWYRQTLGQGPEFLTYFQNEAQLEKSRLLSDRFSAERPKGSFSTLEIQRTEQGDSAMYLCASSSPGGADTQYFGPGTRLTVL.

This clone appeared a few times. The rearrangement joins TRBV5-6 to TRBJ2-5; D is uncertain. CDR3 length: 12 amino acids. V was pared by 2 bases and J by 5 bases, with 7 bases between. Germline-derived CDR1 and CDR2 are SGHDT and YYEEEE. This CDR3 reads CASSLAGETQYF. CDR3 DNA sequence: TGTGCCAGCAGCTTAGCCGGTGAGACCCAGTACTTC.

This chain uses TRBV4-2 with TRBJ1-6; weak D call: TRBD1 (5 bases). The CDR3 has 16 residues. V lost 4 bases and J lost 9, with 19 bases in between. CDR1 LGHNA and CDR2 YNFKEQ come from the germline V gene. CDR3 in amino acids: CASSRSEMDKGSPLHF. As DNA, the CDR3 is TGTGCCAGCAGCCGTTCGGAAATGGACAAAGGTTCACCCCTCCACTTT.